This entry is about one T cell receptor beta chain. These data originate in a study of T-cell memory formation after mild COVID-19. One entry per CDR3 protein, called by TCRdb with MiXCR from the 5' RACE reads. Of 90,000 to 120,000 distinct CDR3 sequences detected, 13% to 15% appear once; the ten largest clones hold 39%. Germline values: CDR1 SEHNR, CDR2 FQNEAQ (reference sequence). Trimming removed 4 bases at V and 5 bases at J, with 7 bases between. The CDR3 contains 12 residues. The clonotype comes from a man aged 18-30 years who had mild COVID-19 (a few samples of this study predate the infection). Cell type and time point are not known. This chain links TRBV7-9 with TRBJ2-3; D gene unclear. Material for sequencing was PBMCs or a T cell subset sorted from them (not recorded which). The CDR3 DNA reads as TGTGCCAGCAGCTATCACTTAGATACGCAGTATTTT. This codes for CASSYHLDTQYF. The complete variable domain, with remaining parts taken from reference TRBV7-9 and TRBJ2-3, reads DTGVSQNPRHKITKRGQNVTFRCDPISEHNRLYWYRQTLGQGPEFLTYFQNEAQLEKSRLLSDRFSAERPKGSFSTLEIQRTEQGDSAMYLCASSYHLDTQYFGPGTRLTVL.